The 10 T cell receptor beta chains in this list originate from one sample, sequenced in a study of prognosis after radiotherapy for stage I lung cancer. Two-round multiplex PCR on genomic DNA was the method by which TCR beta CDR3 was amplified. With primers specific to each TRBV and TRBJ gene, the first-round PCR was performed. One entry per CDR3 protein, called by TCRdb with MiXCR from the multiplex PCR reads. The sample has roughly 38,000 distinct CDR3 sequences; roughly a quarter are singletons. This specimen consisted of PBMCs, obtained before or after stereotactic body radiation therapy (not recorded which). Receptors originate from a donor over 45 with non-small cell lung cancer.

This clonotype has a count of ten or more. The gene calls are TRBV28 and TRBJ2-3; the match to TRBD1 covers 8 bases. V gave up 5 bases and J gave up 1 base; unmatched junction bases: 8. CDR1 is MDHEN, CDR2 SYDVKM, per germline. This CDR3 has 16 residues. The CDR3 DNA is TGTGCCAGCAGTGGACAGGGTCGGTCAGGCACAGATACGCAGTATTTT. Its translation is CASSGQGRSGTDTQYF.

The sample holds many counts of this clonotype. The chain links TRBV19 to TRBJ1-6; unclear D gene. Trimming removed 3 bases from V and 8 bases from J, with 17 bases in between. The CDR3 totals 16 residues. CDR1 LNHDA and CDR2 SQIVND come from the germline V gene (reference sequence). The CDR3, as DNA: TGTGCCAGTAGTATCCTCCCTTTCTCCAGTTATTCACCCCTCCACTTT. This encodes CASSILPFSSYSPLHF.

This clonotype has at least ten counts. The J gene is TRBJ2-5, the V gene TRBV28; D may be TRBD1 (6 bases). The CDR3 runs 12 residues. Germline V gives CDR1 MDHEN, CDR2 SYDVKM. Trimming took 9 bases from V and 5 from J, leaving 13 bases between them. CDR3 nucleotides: TGTGCCAGTACAGGGATATGGGAGACCCAGTACTTC. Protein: CASTGIWETQYF. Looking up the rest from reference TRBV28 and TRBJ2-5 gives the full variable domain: DVKVTQSSRYLVKRTGEKVFLECVQDMDHENMFWYRQDPGLGLRLIYFSYDVKMKEKGDIPEGYSVSREKKERFSLILESASTNQTSMYLCASTGIWETQYFGPGTRLLVL.

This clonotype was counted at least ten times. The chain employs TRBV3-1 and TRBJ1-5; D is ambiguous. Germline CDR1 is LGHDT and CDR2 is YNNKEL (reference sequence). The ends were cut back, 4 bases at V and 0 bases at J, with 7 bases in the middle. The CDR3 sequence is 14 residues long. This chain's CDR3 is CASSPTYSNQPQHF. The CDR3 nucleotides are TGTGCCAGCAGCCCCACCTATAGCAATCAGCCCCAGCATTTT.

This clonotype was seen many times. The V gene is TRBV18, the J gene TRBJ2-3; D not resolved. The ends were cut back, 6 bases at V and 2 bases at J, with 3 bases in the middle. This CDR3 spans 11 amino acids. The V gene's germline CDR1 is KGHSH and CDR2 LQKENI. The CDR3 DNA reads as TGTGCCAGCTCCAACACAGATACGCAGTATTTT. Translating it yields CASSNTDTQYF.

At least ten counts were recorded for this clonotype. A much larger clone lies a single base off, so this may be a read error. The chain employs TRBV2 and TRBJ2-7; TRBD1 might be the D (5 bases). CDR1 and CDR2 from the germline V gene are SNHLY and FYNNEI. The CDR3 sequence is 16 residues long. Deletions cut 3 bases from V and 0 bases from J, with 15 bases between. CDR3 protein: CASSEVTVVSSYEQYF. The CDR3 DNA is TGTGCCAGCAGTGAGGTGACAGTAGTAAGCTCCTACGAGCAGTACTTC.

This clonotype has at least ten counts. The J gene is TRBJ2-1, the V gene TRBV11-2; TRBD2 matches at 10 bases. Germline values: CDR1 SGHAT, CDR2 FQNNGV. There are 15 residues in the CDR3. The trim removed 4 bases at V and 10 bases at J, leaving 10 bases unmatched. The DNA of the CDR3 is TGTGCCAGCAGCTCCCTAGCGGGGGCCGGGTCGGAGCAGTTCTTC. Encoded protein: CASSSLAGAGSEQFF.

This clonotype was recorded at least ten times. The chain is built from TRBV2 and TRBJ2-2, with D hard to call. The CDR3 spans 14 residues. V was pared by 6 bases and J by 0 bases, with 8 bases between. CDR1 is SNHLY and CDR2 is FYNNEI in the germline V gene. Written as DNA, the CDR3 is TGTGCCAGCAGCGCTAGGACGAACACCGGGGAGCTGTTTTTT. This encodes CASSARTNTGELFF. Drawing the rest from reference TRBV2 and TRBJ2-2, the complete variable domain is EPEVTQTPSHQVTQMGQEVILRCVPISNHLYFYWYRQILGQKVEFLVSFYNNEISEKSEIFDDQFSVERPDGSNFTLKIRSTKLEDSAMYFCASSARTNTGELFFGEGSRLTVL.

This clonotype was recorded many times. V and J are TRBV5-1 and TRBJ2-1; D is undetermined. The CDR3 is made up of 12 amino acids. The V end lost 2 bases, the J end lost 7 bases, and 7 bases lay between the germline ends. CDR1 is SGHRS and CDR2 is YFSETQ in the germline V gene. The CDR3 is CASSLRLNEQFF. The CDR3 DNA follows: TGCGCCAGCAGCTTACGGCTGAATGAGCAGTTCTTC.

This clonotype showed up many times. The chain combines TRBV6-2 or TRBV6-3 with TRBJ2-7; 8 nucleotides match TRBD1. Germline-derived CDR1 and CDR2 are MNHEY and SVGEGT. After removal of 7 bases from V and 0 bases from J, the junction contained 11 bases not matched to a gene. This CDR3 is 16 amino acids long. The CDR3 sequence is CASNPDGGTGSYEQYF. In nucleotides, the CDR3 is TGTGCCAGCAACCCTGATGGAGGGACAGGCTCCTACGAGCAGTACTTC.